These T cell receptor beta chains were read from a single sample in a study of blood T cells in healthy people across ages. In TCRdb, the 5' RACE reads were re-called with MiXCR into one record per CDR3 protein. The sample holds approximately 850,000 distinct CDR3 sequences, under 45% seen once. The sequencing sample was made of blood. The origin of the receptors is a man aged 55 to 70 in good health. CDR3s include the opening cysteine and the closing phenylalanine or tryptophan. The D gene is left open where the match is weak. Where a row states a size, it is once, few, many or the class of an expanded clone; other rows omit it.

TRBV2	TRBJ2-7	TRBD1	-	CASDRGIYEQYF	TGTGCCAGCGACAGGGGAATCTACGAGCAGTACTTC
TRBV30	TRBJ2-5	-	few	CAWSVGKKTQYF	TGTGCCTGGAGTGTAGGTAAAAAGACCCAGTACTTC
TRBV11-2	TRBJ2-3	TRBD2	-	CASTPGGGGKDTQYF	TGTGCCAGCACCCCTGGTGGGGGGGGAAAAGATACGCAGTATTTT
TRBV20-1	TRBJ2-1	TRBD2	-	CSARVGLAGGGAFF	TGCAGTGCTAGAGTAGGTCTAGCGGGAGGGGGAGCGTTCTTC
TRBV10-3	TRBJ2-5	-	-	CAIRESYKQYF	TGTGCCATCAGGGAATCGTACAAGCAGTACTTC
TRBV9	TRBJ2-5	-	-	CASSPGQDRETQYF	TGTGCCAGCAGCCCCGGACAAGACCGAGAGACCCAGTACTTC
TRBV7-2	TRBJ2-2	TRBD1	-	CASSLAPDRGVSGELFF	TGTGCCAGCAGCTTAGCGCCGGACAGGGGGGTTTCCGGGGAGCTGTTTTTT
TRBV9	TRBJ2-6	-	-	CASSASGAGANVLTF	TGTGCCAGCAGCGCCTCAGGGGCCGGGGCCAACGTCCTGACTTTC
TRBV20-1	TRBJ2-1	TRBD2	-	CSARDHSRGSHSSYNEQFF	TGCAGTGCTAGAGATCACTCGCGGGGGTCCCACAGCTCCTACAATGAGCAGTTCTTC
TRBV6-2/TRBV6-3	TRBJ2-5	-	-	CASSYSLGAQETQYF	TGTGCCAGCAGTTACTCCCTCGGTGCTCAAGAGACCCAGTACTTC
TRBV11-2	TRBJ2-3	TRBD2	-	CASSRAGVGTDTQYF	TGTGCCAGCAGCAGAGCGGGGGTCGGCACAGATACGCAGTATTTT
TRBV10-1	TRBJ2-3	TRBD2	-	CASSDRLAGRTTDTQYF	TGCGCCAGCAGTGACCGACTAGCGGGGCGAACCACAGATACGCAGTATTTT
TRBV7-9	TRBJ1-1	-	-	CASSLGRGSPEYTEAFF	TGTGCCAGCAGCTTAGGCCGGGGCTCCCCTGAATACACTGAAGCTTTCTTT
TRBV7-9	TRBJ2-5	-	-	CASSLPLAKGETQYF	TGTGCCAGCAGCTTACCGCTAGCGAAGGGGGAGACCCAGTACTTC
TRBV29-1	TRBJ2-7	-	-	CSVRDLYEQYF	TGCAGCGTTAGGGACTTGTACGAGCAGTACTTC
TRBV12-3/TRBV12-4	TRBJ2-5	-	-	CASNQRNTYQETQYF	TGTGCCAGCAACCAAAGGAACACCTACCAAGAGACCCAGTACTTC
TRBV28	TRBJ2-3	TRBD1	-	CASRAWTGGIDTQYF	TGTGCCAGCAGGGCCTGGACAGGGGGCATAGATACGCAGTATTTT
TRBV9	TRBJ2-1	TRBD1	few	CASSGTGTARNEQFF	TGTGCCAGCAGCGGGACCGGGACAGCCCGAAATGAGCAGTTCTTC
TRBV14	TRBJ2-7	-	few	CASSQDEALPYEQYF	TGTGCCAGCAGCCAAGATGAGGCACTTCCCTACGAGCAGTACTTC
TRBV7-9	TRBJ1-2	TRBD1	-	CTSSRGGAYGHTF	TGTACCAGCAGCCGAGGGGGCGCCTATGGCCACACCTTC
TRBV18	TRBJ1-2	TRBD1	-	CASSAGTGASGYTF	TGTGCCAGCTCAGCCGGGACAGGGGCCTCTGGCTACACCTTC
TRBV2	TRBJ2-1	-	-	CASSVGGALNEQFF	TGTGCCAGCAGTGTGGGGGGTGCCCTCAATGAGCAGTTCTTC
TRBV6-2/TRBV6-3	TRBJ2-1	-	-	CASRSHTLGNEQFF	TGTGCCAGCCGATCCCATACATTGGGGAATGAGCAGTTCTTC
TRBV5-1	TRBJ2-1	-	-	CVSSSGGLNSYNEQFF	TGCGTCAGCAGTTCGGGCGGACTTAACTCCTACAATGAGCAGTTCTTC
TRBV7-2	TRBJ2-7	-	-	CASSLAPDSGKGYEQYF	TGTGCCAGCAGCTTAGCCCCCGATAGCGGAAAGGGATACGAGCAGTACTTC
TRBV27	TRBJ2-3	-	-	CASSLSARQSTDTLYF	TGTGCCAGCAGTTTATCGGCGAGACAGTCAACAGATACGCTGTATTTT
TRBV20-1	TRBJ1-1	-	-	CSVNAAHTKAFF	TGCAGTGTCAATGCGGCGCACACTAAAGCTTTCTTT
TRBV2	TRBJ2-3	-	-	CASPRTSSTDTQYF	TGTGCCAGCCCGAGGACTTCTAGCACAGATACGCAGTATTTT